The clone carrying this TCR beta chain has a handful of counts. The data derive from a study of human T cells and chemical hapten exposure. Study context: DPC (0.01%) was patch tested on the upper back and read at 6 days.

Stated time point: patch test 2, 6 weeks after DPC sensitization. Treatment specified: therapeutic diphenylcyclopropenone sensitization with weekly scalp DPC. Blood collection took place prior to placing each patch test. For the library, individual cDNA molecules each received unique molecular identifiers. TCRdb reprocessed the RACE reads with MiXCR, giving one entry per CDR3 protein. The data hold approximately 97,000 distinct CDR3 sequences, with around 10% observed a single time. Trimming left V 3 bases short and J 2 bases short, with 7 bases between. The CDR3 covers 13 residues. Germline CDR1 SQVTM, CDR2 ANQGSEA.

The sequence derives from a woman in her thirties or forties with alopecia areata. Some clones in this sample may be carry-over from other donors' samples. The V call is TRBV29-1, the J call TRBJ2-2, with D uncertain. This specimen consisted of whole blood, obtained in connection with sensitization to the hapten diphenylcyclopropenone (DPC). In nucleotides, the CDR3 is TGCAGCGTTGATAGTTCCAACACCGGGGAGCTGTTTTTT. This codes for CSVDSSNTGELFF.